These 7 T cell receptor beta chains originate from one sample sequenced in a study of blood T cells in healthy people across ages. The authors ran a second PCR of 7 to 11 cycles using a sample-barcoded 5' primer and a J-beta primer mix. Using its own MiXCR run on the 5' RACE reads, TCRdb lists one record per CDR3 protein. This sample has 800,000 or so distinct CDR3 sequences, with approximately 25% found just once. These data were likewise used in another study, on T cells of mothers and their children.

Sequenced: blood. These receptors came from a boy younger than 18 in good health.

CDR3 protein: CSARGWVRGQPGQPQHF. CDR3 sequence (DNA): TGCAGTGCTAGGGGGTGGGTCAGGGGGCAACCAGGGCAGCCCCAGCATTTT. The chain is built from TRBV20-1 and TRBJ1-5, with TRBD1 matching over 8 bases. The length of the CDR3 is 17 residues. CDR1 is DFQATT, CDR2 SNEGSKA, per germline (reference sequence). V was clipped by 3 bases and J by 7 bases; unmatched bases: 17.

The table lists this clonotype with a few counts. The chain carries TRBV6-5 and TRBJ2-6; D perhaps matches TRBD2 (6 bases). The V end was cut by 4 bases, the J end by 2 bases, with 15 bases between. The CDR3 loop spans 17 amino acids. From germline, CDR1 is MNHEY and CDR2 SVGAGI. The chain's CDR3 is CASSCWGVVAGANVLTF. Here the CDR3 DNA reads TGTGCCAGCAGTTGCTGGGGGGTTGTTGCTGGGGCCAACGTCCTGACTTTC.

This clonotype has just a few counts. V is TRBV14 and J is TRBJ2-1, with D tentatively TRBD2 (6 bases). This CDR3 is built from 14 residues. Germline assignment: CDR1 SGHDN and CDR2 FVKESK. V lost 4 bases and J lost 2, with 9 bases in between. The CDR3 spells CASSLKRAYNEQFF. CDR3 in DNA: TGTGCCAGCAGCCTTAAGCGGGCCTACAATGAGCAGTTCTTC. Using reference TRBV14 and TRBJ2-1 for the parts outside the CDR3, the full variable domain is EAGVTQFPSHSVIEKGQTVTLRCDPISGHDNLYWYRRVMGKEIKFLLHFVKESKQDESGMPNNRFLAERTGGTYSTLKVQPAELEDSGVYFCASSLKRAYNEQFFGPGTRLTVL.

This clonotype was picked up a small number of times. This chain joins TRBV20-1 and TRBJ2-6, with 10 bases fitting TRBD2. Germline assignment: CDR1 DFQATT and CDR2 SNEGSKA (reference sequence). The CDR3 spans 18 residues. V shed 3 bases and J 1 base; nucleotides not matched to a gene: 9. In nucleotides, the CDR3 is TGCAGTGCTAGCCAGGGGGTAGCGGGAGGTTCTGGGGCCAACGTCCTGACTTTC. Protein product: CSASQGVAGGSGANVLTF.

The chain employs TRBV10-3 and TRBJ2-5; possible D gene TRBD2, 5 bases. The CDR3 extends over 13 amino acids. The germline V and J ends were trimmed by 2 bases and 12 bases, with 16 bases remaining between them. Germline V gene lookup returns CDR1 ENHRY and CDR2 SYGVKD. CDR3 in DNA: TGTGCCATCAGTGAGCCTATGGACTCAACAAAGTACTTC. Its protein product is CAISEPMDSTKYF.

The chain employs TRBV6-2 or TRBV6-3 and TRBJ1-5; D is ambiguous. The length of the CDR3 is 14 residues. Trimming left V 2 bases short and J 0 bases short, with 5 bases between. Germline CDR1 is MNHEY and CDR2 is SVGEGT. CDR3 nucleotide sequence: TGTGCCAGCAGTTACGAGAGTAGCAATCAGCCCCAGCATTTT. It codes for CASSYESSNQPQHF.

This clonotype was counted only a few times. The rearrangement uses TRBV19 and TRBJ1-2; D is perhaps TRBD1 (6 bases). This CDR3 is built from 15 residues. With 3 bases removed from V and 8 bases from J, the gap between germline ends came to 19 bases. Germline CDR1 and CDR2: LNHDA and SQIVND (reference sequence). The CDR3 loop reads CASSIPGVSGDGYTF. CDR3 in DNA: TGTGCCAGTAGTATCCCAGGGGTGAGTGGTGACGGCTACACCTTC.